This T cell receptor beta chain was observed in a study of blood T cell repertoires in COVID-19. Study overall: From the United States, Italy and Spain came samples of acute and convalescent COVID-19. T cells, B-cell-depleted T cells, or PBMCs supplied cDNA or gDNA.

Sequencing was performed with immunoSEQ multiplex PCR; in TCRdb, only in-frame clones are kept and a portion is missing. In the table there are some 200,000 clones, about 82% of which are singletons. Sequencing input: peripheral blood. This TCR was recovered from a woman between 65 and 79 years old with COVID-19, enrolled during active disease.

CDR3 loop: CASSGTGAYEQYF. CDR3 DNA: TGTGCCAGCTCAGGGACAGGGGCCTACGAGCAGTACTTC. This rearrangement joins TRBV2 to TRBJ2-7, with 10 positions matching TRBD1. The CDR3 has 13 amino acids. With 8 bases clipped from V and 2 bases from J, the junction kept 3 bases outside the gene matches. CDR1 and CDR2 (germline): SNHLY, FYNNEI. The full variable domain, in which reference TRBV2 and TRBJ2-7 provide the parts outside the CDR3, is EPEVTQTPSHQVTQMGQEVILRCVPISNHLYFYWYRQILGQKVEFLVSFYNNEISEKSEIFDDQFSVERPDGSNFTLKIRSTKLEDSAMYFCASSGTGAYEQYFGPGTRLTVT.